The 31 T cell receptor beta chains listed next were all sequenced from one sample in a study of blood T cell repertoires in COVID-19. Data came from immunoSEQ multiplex PCR; TCRdb stores just in-frame clones and leaves some out. The table records under 90,000 clones, about 68% of them present only once. The sequencing input was peripheral blood. The receptor source for this set is a man aged 50 to 59 with active or convalescent COVID-19.

This clone was observed a handful of times. V gene TRBV18 combines with J gene TRBJ1-1; 9 nucleotides agree with TRBD1. Looked up from germline, CDR1 is KGHSH and CDR2 is LQKENI. Unmatched junction bases numbered 14, after V lost 3 bases and J lost 6 bases. This CDR3 has 17 amino acids. CDR3 sequence: CASSPRLPGQGLPEAFF. CDR3 sequence (DNA): TGTGCCAGCTCACCGAGGCTACCGGGACAGGGTCTTCCTGAAGCTTTCTTT. Together with reference TRBV18 and TRBJ1-1, the CDR3 gives the full variable domain: NAGVMQNPRHLVRRRGQEARLRCSPMKGHSHVYWYRQLPEEGLKFMVYLQKENIIDESGMPKERFSAEFPKEGPSILRIQQVVRGDSAAYFCASSPRLPGQGLPEAFFGQGTRLTVV.

A few counts support this clone. This rearrangement joins TRBV30 to TRBJ2-5, with 7 bases aligning to TRBD1. CDR1 and CDR2 from the germline V gene are GTSNPN and SVGIG (reference sequence). V shed 2 bases and J 5 bases; nucleotides not matched to a gene: 8. The CDR3 loop spans 14 amino acids. The CDR3 protein is CAWSRGGAWETQYF. As DNA, the CDR3 is TGTGCCTGGAGTCGAGGGGGCGCCTGGGAGACCCAGTACTTC.

This chain links TRBV3-1 (or the pseudogene TRBV3-2) with TRBJ2-1; 7 bases fit TRBD1. The CDR3 totals 16 residues. CDR1 and CDR2 from the germline V gene are LGHDT and YNNKEL (reference sequence). V lost 1 base to trimming and J lost 6 bases; unmatched junction nucleotides: 9. The CDR3 sequence: CASSQGGQGVGNEQFF. CDR3 nucleotides: TGTGCCAGCAGCCAAGGAGGCCAGGGGGTGGGCAATGAGCAGTTCTTC.

This clone was seen just once. The chain links TRBV11-2 to TRBJ2-2; a possible D gene is TRBD1 (6 bases). The CDR3 is 16 amino acids. CDR1 is SGHAT and CDR2 is FQNNGV in the germline V gene. V lost 5 bases, J lost 3 bases, and 16 bases lay in between. CDR3 loop: CASSRDTLGDTGELFF. In nucleotides, the CDR3 is TGTGCCAGCAGCCGGGACACCTTAGGGGACACCGGGGAGCTGTTTTTT.

This chain joins TRBV12-3 or TRBV12-4 and TRBJ2-3, with a possible D match to TRBD1 (6 bases). V was shortened by 6 bases and J by 10 bases, with 14 bases between the two germline ends. This CDR3 region has 12 residues. The CDR3 region has the DNA TGTGCCAGCAGCTACAGGGATGGGGCGCAGTATTTT. Protein: CASSYRDGAQYF.

This clone was found many times. J is TRBJ2-7 and V is TRBV9; 8 bases fit TRBD2. The CDR3 has 14 residues. Germline trimming cut 1 base from V and 7 bases from J; bases unmatched to any gene: 7. Germline V lookup: CDR1 SGDLS, CDR2 YYNGEE. The CDR3 DNA reads as TGTGCCAGCAGCGTATCGGGGGGGAGCCAGGAGCAGTACTTC. Protein product: CASSVSGGSQEQYF.

V and J are TRBV3-1 (or the pseudogene TRBV3-2) and TRBJ2-3, with 9 bases fitting TRBD2. CDR1 and CDR2 (germline): LGHDT, YNNKEL (reference sequence). CDR3 length: 17 amino acids. Losses at the gene ends were 1 base for V and 0 bases for J; bases not matched to a gene: 5. DNA of the CDR3: TGTGCCAGCAGCCAAGGGGCGGGGGGGCCTAGCACAGATACGCAGTATTTT. This gives the protein CASSQGAGGPSTDTQYF.

The V call is TRBV11-2, the J call TRBJ1-1; 7 nucleotides agree with TRBD1. CDR1 and CDR2 from the germline V gene are SGHAT and FQNNGV. The CDR3 totals 14 residues. Germline trimming cut 0 bases from V and 10 bases from J; bases unmatched to any gene: 8. CDR3 loop: CASSLEPTGSGAFF. In DNA, the CDR3 is TGTGCCAGCAGCTTAGAACCGACAGGGAGTGGAGCTTTCTTT.

The V gene is TRBV6-1, the J gene TRBJ1-5; D possibly corresponds to TRBD1 (6 bases). This CDR3 region has 13 residues. V dropped 5 bases and J dropped 8 bases, with 13 bases sitting between them. Germline CDR1 and CDR2: MNHNS and SASEGT. In nucleotides, the CDR3 is TGTGCCAGCAGTCTCAGGGGAGTAGAGCCCCAGCATTTT. Its translation: CASSLRGVEPQHF.

The rearrangement uses TRBV6-1 and TRBJ1-2; D uncertain. CDR1 is MNHNS and CDR2 is SASEGT in the germline V gene. The CDR3 has 13 residues. Trimming stripped 2 bases from V and 6 bases from J, with 10 bases between. CDR3 region: CASSETLLDGYTF. Here the CDR3 DNA reads TGTGCCAGCAGTGAAACCCTATTAGATGGCTACACCTTC.

This clone was observed a single time. The chain joins TRBV14 to TRBJ1-4; maybe TRBD1 (5 bases). Germline CDR1 SGHDN, CDR2 FVKESK. Trimming pared 0 bases from V and 5 bases from J, leaving 19 bases between. CDR3 length: 18 residues. The CDR3 DNA reads TGTGCCAGCAGCCAAGACCGCCTCACGCAGGGTTGGAATGAAAAACTGTTTTTT. Residues: CASSQDRLTQGWNEKLFF.

The rearrangement uses TRBV24-1 and TRBJ1-5; 8 nucleotides match TRBD1. This CDR3 comprises 15 residues. Germline V gene data show CDR1 as KGHDR and CDR2 as SFDVKD. Germline trimming cut 6 bases from V and 7 bases from J; bases unmatched to any gene: 10. The CDR3 sequence: CATSIYQGARQPQHF. Here the CDR3 DNA reads TGTGCCACCAGTATCTACCAGGGGGCTAGGCAGCCCCAGCATTTT.

The rearrangement joins TRBV7-9 to TRBJ1-2; D call uncertain. From germline, CDR1 is SEHNR and CDR2 FQNEAQ (reference sequence). The CDR3 runs to 12 residues. V was shortened by 5 bases and J by 7 bases, with 11 bases between the two germline ends. This chain's CDR3 is CASSQEGGGYTF. CDR3 nucleotides: TGTGCCAGCAGCCAGGAGGGAGGTGGCTACACCTTC. Together with reference TRBV7-9 and TRBJ1-2, the CDR3 gives the full variable domain: DTGVSQNPRHKITKRGQNVTFRCDPISEHNRLYWYRQTLGQGPEFLTYFQNEAQLEKSRLLSDRFSAERPKGSFSTLEIQRTEQGDSAMYLCASSQEGGGYTFGSGTRLTVV.

The chain couples TRBV4-2 to TRBJ2-1; maybe TRBD2 (6 bases). This CDR3 comprises 16 residues. The ends were cut back, 2 bases at V and 0 bases at J, with 11 bases in the middle. Germline V gene data show CDR1 as LGHNA and CDR2 as YNFKEQ. The CDR3 loop reads CASSQPETSSYNEQFF. The CDR3 nucleotides read TGTGCCAGCAGCCAACCGGAGACTAGCTCCTACAATGAGCAGTTCTTC.

The rearrangement links TRBV4-1 to TRBJ2-3, with 8 bases that match TRBD2. CDR3 length equals 15 residues. The germline V gene has CDR1 MGHRA and CDR2 YSYEKL. The J segment lost 8 bases and the V segment lost 0 bases, leaving 7 bases of the junction unmatched. The CDR3 is CASSQDRRSGGTQYF. The CDR3 DNA sequence: TGCGCCAGCAGCCAAGACCGACGGAGCGGGGGTACGCAGTATTTT.

The chain carries TRBV20-1 and TRBJ2-7, with D possibly TRBD1 on 6 matching bases. Germline assignment: CDR1 DFQATT and CDR2 SNEGSKA (reference sequence). Deletions cut 3 bases from V and 5 bases from J, with 14 bases between. There are 13 residues in the CDR3. CDR3 sequence (DNA): TGCAGTGCTAGTCTCGGGACACCCCACGAGCAGTACTTC. Translated, it gives CSASLGTPHEQYF.

This clone turned up a few times. The chain carries TRBV4-1 and TRBJ2-7, with D maybe TRBD1 (6 bases). This CDR3 is built from 14 residues. Germline V gene data show CDR1 as MGHRA and CDR2 as YSYEKL. Trimming removed 3 bases from V and 1 base from J, with 10 bases in between. CDR3 amino acids: CASSHRQGSYEQYF. Written as DNA, the CDR3 is TGCGCCAGCAGCCATCGGCAGGGGTCCTACGAGCAGTACTTC.

The CDR3 bases are TGTGCCAGCAGTAGGGCAGGGATCGGGGAGCTGTTTTTT. Amino acids: CASSRAGIGELFF. This chain connects TRBV25-1 to TRBJ2-2, with D perhaps matching TRBD1 (5 bases). V was cut by 5 bases and J by 7 bases, with 11 bases left in between. This CDR3 is built from 13 residues. The germline V gene encodes CDR1 MGHDK and CDR2 SYGVNS.

This clone occurred many times. V usage is TRBV18 and J usage is TRBJ1-4, with 11 bases matching TRBD1. CDR1 KGHSH and CDR2 LQKENI come from the germline V gene. The CDR3 is made up of 15 amino acids. J gave up 7 bases and V 3 bases, and 4 bases lay outside the gene matches. The DNA for the CDR3 is TGTGCCAGCTCACCGCGGACAGGGGGCGGTGAAAAACTGTTTTTT. It translates to CASSPRTGGGEKLFF. Variable domain in full (rest from reference TRBV18 and TRBJ1-4): NAGVMQNPRHLVRRRGQEARLRCSPMKGHSHVYWYRQLPEEGLKFMVYLQKENIIDESGMPKERFSAEFPKEGPSILRIQQVVRGDSAAYFCASSPRTGGGEKLFFGSGTQLSVL.

This rearrangement joins TRBV2 to TRBJ1-1; a possible D gene is TRBD1 (6 bases). CDR3 length equals 15 residues. Trimming left V 8 bases short and J 4 bases short, with 20 bases between. Per germline, CDR1 SNHLY and CDR2 FYNNEI. The CDR3 here is CASEPFLGGGTEAFF. The CDR3, as DNA: TGTGCCAGCGAACCCTTTCTAGGGGGGGGCACTGAAGCTTTCTTT. Full variable domain (missing parts from reference TRBV2 and TRBJ1-1): EPEVTQTPSHQVTQMGQEVILRCVPISNHLYFYWYRQILGQKVEFLVSFYNNEISEKSEIFDDQFSVERPDGSNFTLKIRSTKLEDSAMYFCASEPFLGGGTEAFFGQGTRLTVV.

This chain uses TRBV6-5 with TRBJ1-2; D is ambiguous. This CDR3 region has 13 residues. With 8 bases removed from V and 7 bases from J, the gap between germline ends came to 17 bases. Germline CDR1 and CDR2: MNHEY and SVGAGI. For the CDR3, the DNA is TGTGCCAGCCAGGCTTCTCGTGTTTCTGGCTACACCTTC. Protein: CASQASRVSGYTF.

The chain joins TRBV4-1 to TRBJ2-3; 10 bases are shared with TRBD2. The germline CDR1 and CDR2 sequences are MGHRA and YSYEKL. CDR3 length: 16 residues. V lost 2 bases and J lost 1; bases outside the gene matches: 3. For the CDR3, the DNA is TGCGCCAGCAGCCAATCAGCGGGGGGGGGCACAGATACGCAGTATTTT. Residues: CASSQSAGGGTDTQYF.

To note about this clone: Other DNA sequences within the sample encode an identical CDR3. The CDR3: CASSQEGAREQYF. CDR3 bases: TGTGCCAGCAGCCAAGAAGGGGCCCGCGAGCAGTACTTC. The chain carries TRBV4-2 and TRBJ2-7, with D perhaps matching TRBD1 (5 bases). CDR1 and CDR2 from the germline V gene are LGHNA and YNFKEQ. V dropped 0 bases and J dropped 6 bases, with 9 bases sitting between them. The CDR3 extends over 13 amino acids.

This clone was seen more than once but under ten times. The chain has TRBV11-3 and TRBJ2-3; possibly TRBD2 for D (7 bases). V was pared by 1 base and J by 6 bases, with 20 bases between. The CDR3 extends over 17 amino acids. Germline CDR1 and CDR2: SGHNT and YENEEA. This chain's CDR3 is CASSLGGGLSVSDTQYF. DNA of the CDR3: TGTGCCAGCAGCTTAGGGGGGGGCCTATCTGTTTCGGATACGCAGTATTTT.

The sample holds many counts of this clone. The rearrangement uses TRBV5-1 and TRBJ2-5, with 8 bases that match TRBD1. With 3 bases clipped from V and 2 bases from J, the junction kept 0 bases outside the gene matches. CDR1 and CDR2 (germline): SGHRS, YFSETQ. The CDR3 contains 13 residues. The CDR3 DNA reads TGCGCCAGCAGCTGGGACAGGCAAGAGACCCAGTACTTC. Protein sequence: CASSWDRQETQYF.

The chain couples TRBV6-5 to TRBJ1-1; D uncertain. Trimming stripped 2 bases from V and 4 bases from J, with 11 bases between. The germline V gene has CDR1 MNHEY and CDR2 SVGAGI. There are 14 residues in the CDR3. CDR3 coding DNA: TGTGCCAGCAGTTACCGGTCCGGTCCCACTGAAGCTTTCTTT. Translation gives CASSYRSGPTEAFF.

This chain links TRBV3-1 (or the pseudogene TRBV3-2) with TRBJ2-7; the match to TRBD1 covers 12 bases. Germline V lookup: CDR1 LGHDT, CDR2 YNNKEL (reference sequence). This CDR3 has 16 residues. V lost 1 base, J lost 6 bases, and 7 bases stayed unmatched. As DNA, the CDR3 is TGTGCCAGCAGCCAAGGTGGGGGACAGGGGGCCTCCGAGCAGTACTTC. It translates to CASSQGGGQGASEQYF.

J is TRBJ2-3 and V is TRBV18; 12 bases agree with TRBD2. Germline CDR1 and CDR2: KGHSH and LQKENI. The CDR3 has 18 amino acids. With 0 bases clipped from V and 8 bases from J, the junction kept 12 bases outside the gene matches. Written as DNA, the CDR3 is TGTGCCAGCTCACCACCTCGAACTAGCGGGGGGCCCCTTGGTACGCAGTATTTT. This gives the protein CASSPPRTSGGPLGTQYF.

With regard to this clone: Additional DNA sequences in this sample encode the identical CDR3. The J gene is TRBJ2-3, the V gene TRBV5-6, with a weak D call TRBD1 (6 bases). This CDR3 contains 15 residues. Germline V lookup: CDR1 SGHDT, CDR2 YYEEEE. V lost 0 bases and J lost 2, with 10 bases in between. DNA for the CDR3: TGTGCCAGCAGCTTGGGTGGACAGTCCACAGATACGCAGTATTTT. Translating gives CASSLGGQSTDTQYF.

CDR3 region: CASSSNRGPDYTF. The CDR3 bases are TGTGCCAGCAGTTCGAACAGGGGGCCTGACTACACCTTC. The chain combines TRBV27 with TRBJ1-2; TRBD1 matches at 9 bases. The CDR3 covers 13 residues. The trim removed 4 bases at V and 10 bases at J, leaving 7 bases unmatched. Germline V gene lookup returns CDR1 MNHEY and CDR2 SMNVEV (reference sequence).

The genes are TRBV5-1 and TRBJ1-6; no clear D gene. The V gene's germline CDR1 is SGHRS and CDR2 YFSETQ. The V and J ends lost 0 bases and 9 bases respectively, with 13 bases between them. The CDR3 loop spans 15 amino acids. CDR3 in DNA: TGCGCCAGCAGCTTGGGCTCCCCGCTTAGTTCACCCCTCCACTTT. Encoded protein: CASSLGSPLSSPLHF.